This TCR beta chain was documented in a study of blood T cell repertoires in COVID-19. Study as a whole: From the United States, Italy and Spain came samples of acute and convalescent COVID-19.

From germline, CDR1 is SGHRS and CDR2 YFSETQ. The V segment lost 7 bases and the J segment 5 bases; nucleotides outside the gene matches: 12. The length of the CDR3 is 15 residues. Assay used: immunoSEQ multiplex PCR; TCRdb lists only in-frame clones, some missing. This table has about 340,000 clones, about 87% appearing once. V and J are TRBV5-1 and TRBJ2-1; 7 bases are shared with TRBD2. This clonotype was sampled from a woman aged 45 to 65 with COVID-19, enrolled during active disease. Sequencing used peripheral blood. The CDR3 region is CASGTGGGRHNEQFF. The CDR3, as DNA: TGCGCCAGCGGCACGGGGGGAGGCCGACACAATGAGCAGTTCTTC.